The 21 T cell receptor beta chains in this list originate from one sample, sequenced in a study of blood T cell repertoires in COVID-19 (dated by TCRdb to 2020 to 2021). Library method: the immunoSEQ multiplex PCR assay. The immuneACCESS repertoire file appears here via TCRdb, limited to in-frame rearrangements. These files lack a portion of the clones; in checked studies, under half of the deficit traces to unresolved V genes, and the cause of the others is not known. This sample is represented by some 200,000 clones; approximately 81% of them were singletons. Under 11% of the sample comes from the top ten. Sequences were obtained from peripheral blood. These receptor sequences come from a woman of 80 years or more with acute or convalescent COVID-19.

The V gene is TRBV5-1, the J gene TRBJ2-3; D may be TRBD2 (5 bases). Germline CDR1 and CDR2: SGHRS and YFSETQ. V was shortened by 4 bases and J by 1 base, with 10 bases between the two germline ends. The CDR3 runs 14 residues. The chain's CDR3 is CASSPVRGTDTQYF. For the CDR3, the DNA is TGCGCCAGCAGCCCCGTGAGGGGCACAGATACGCAGTATTTT.

The V call is TRBV11-3, the J call TRBJ2-5; D remains unclear. Germline CDR1 reads SGHNT; CDR2 reads YENEEA. CDR3 length equals 13 residues. Trimming shortened V by 8 bases and J by 5 bases, and 15 bases separated the two germline ends. In nucleotides, the CDR3 is TGTGCCAGCTCTCGCGGCGCCCAGGAGACCCAGTACTTC. It translates to CASSRGAQETQYF.

The chain couples TRBV5-4 to TRBJ2-1; D gene unclear. CDR1 and CDR2 (germline): SGHNT, YYREEE (reference sequence). V lost 1 base to trimming and J lost 4 bases, with 9 bases between them. The CDR3 extends over 14 amino acids. The CDR3 region has the DNA TGTGCCAGCAGCTTGCAGCGCCAATACAATGAGCAGTTCTTC. It is translated as CASSLQRQYNEQFF.

This chain links TRBV19 with TRBJ1-2; 7 positions match TRBD1. Losses at the gene ends were 4 bases for V and 1 base for J; bases not matched to a gene: 12. The CDR3 sequence is 17 residues long. Germline V gene sequence: CDR1 LNHDA, CDR2 SQIVND (reference sequence). The CDR3: CASSRQGTTLINYGYTF. Written as DNA, the CDR3 is TGTGCCAGTAGTAGACAGGGAACCACCCTAATTAACTATGGCTACACCTTC.

The V call is TRBV19, the J call TRBJ1-1; tentatively, D is TRBD1 (6 bases). Trimming removed 7 bases at V and 11 bases at J, with 14 bases between. Germline V gene data show CDR1 as LNHDA and CDR2 as SQIVND (reference sequence). The CDR3 has 11 amino acids. The CDR3 DNA follows: TGTGCCAGTACACAGGGTCGGCGCGCTTTCTTT. Its protein is CASTQGRRAFF.

This clone was detected ten times or more. This chain uses TRBV27 with TRBJ1-4; D is undetermined. The CDR3 length is 16 residues. V was shortened by 0 bases and J by 6 bases, with 14 bases between the two germline ends. Germline CDR1 reads MNHEY; CDR2 reads SMNVEV (reference sequence). In DNA, the CDR3 is TGTGCCAGCAGTTTATCACCCCGCGGGATGGATGAAAAACTGTTTTTT. Translation gives CASSLSPRGMDEKLFF.

This rearrangement joins TRBV4-1 to TRBJ2-7; 8 positions agree with TRBD2. The CDR3 runs to 15 residues. Unmatched junction bases numbered 10, after V lost 4 bases and J lost 5 bases. Germline CDR1 and CDR2: MGHRA and YSYEKL. DNA of the CDR3: TGCGCCAGCAGCCTAACGGGGGGGAGCCTCAACGAGCAGTACTTC. Protein sequence: CASSLTGGSLNEQYF.

The V call is TRBV20-1, the J call TRBJ2-7, with D perhaps matching TRBD2 (5 bases). The CDR3 is made up of 13 amino acids. V lost 3 bases to trimming and J lost 2 bases, with 11 bases between them. Germline CDR1 reads DFQATT; CDR2 reads SNEGSKA (reference sequence). CDR3 bases: TGCAGTGCTAGTCAGGACTTACCCTACGAGCAGTACTTC. Protein: CSASQDLPYEQYF.

The chain links TRBV6-4 to TRBJ2-1, with 16 positions matching TRBD2. V trimming: 8 bases; J trimming: 10 bases; junction bases outside the gene matches: 11. The V gene's germline CDR1 is MRHNA and CDR2 SNTAGT. The CDR3 spans 16 residues. The CDR3, as DNA: TGTGCCAGCTCCTACGGGACTAGCGGGGGGGCCGGCGAGCAGTTCTTC. Amino acids: CASSYGTSGGAGEQFF.

The sample holds many counts of this clone. The CDR3 spells CASSLTAGGIKKDTQYF. The CDR3 DNA reads as TGTGCCAGCAGCCTCACAGCGGGGGGAATCAAGAAAGATACGCAGTATTTT. This chain joins TRBV2 and TRBJ2-3, with 9 bases matching TRBD2. The germline V gene encodes CDR1 SNHLY and CDR2 FYNNEI. The J segment lost 5 bases and the V segment lost 6 bases, leaving 15 bases of the junction unmatched. The CDR3 contains 17 residues.

This chain uses TRBV6-6 with TRBJ2-1; 9 bases agree with TRBD1. Germline assignment: CDR1 MNHNY and CDR2 SVGAGI (reference sequence). There are 15 residues in the CDR3. Losses at the gene ends were 5 bases for V and 4 bases for J; bases not matched to a gene: 6. Here the CDR3 DNA reads TGTGCCAGCAGTCCCCAGACAGGGGGATACAATGAGCAGTTCTTC. Translation: CASSPQTGGYNEQFF.

J is TRBJ1-2 and V is TRBV25-1, with 7 bases fitting TRBD1. Germline V gene data show CDR1 as MGHDK and CDR2 as SYGVNS. V was pared by 4 bases and J by 4 bases, with 3 bases of the junction left unmatched. The CDR3 is made up of 13 amino acids. CDR3 protein: CASSAGQLYGYTF. The CDR3 DNA reads as TGTGCCAGCAGTGCGGGACAGCTCTATGGCTACACCTTC.

The V gene is TRBV4-3, the J gene TRBJ1-1; D is uncertain. This CDR3 has 17 amino acids. Deletions cut 0 bases from V and 0 bases from J, with 14 bases between. The germline gives CDR1 LGHNA, CDR2 YSLEER. CDR3: CASSQDPGQPVNTEAFF. CDR3 nucleotides: TGCGCCAGCAGCCAAGATCCTGGGCAGCCAGTGAACACTGAAGCTTTCTTT.

This chain links TRBV9 with TRBJ1-1, with D possibly being TRBD1 (6 bases). Germline V gene data show CDR1 as SGDLS and CDR2 as YYNGEE. This CDR3 region has 13 residues. V shed 3 bases and J shed 4 bases, with 10 bases lying between them. The CDR3 DNA sequence: TGTGCCAGCAGCGCTTCACAGGGCACTGAAGCTTTCTTT. The encoded protein is CASSASQGTEAFF.

The chain joins TRBV28 to TRBJ2-5; a weak D match, TRBD1 (7 bases). The CDR3 is 15 residues long. Looked up from germline, CDR1 is MDHEN and CDR2 is SYDVKM. The V end was cut by 5 bases, the J end by 5 bases, with 18 bases between. The CDR3 region has the DNA TGTGCCAGCAGTCCGAACGCAGGGGGGAGGGAGACCCAGTACTTC. Translating it yields CASSPNAGGRETQYF.

To note about this clone: This sample includes further DNA sequences coding for the same CDR3. This rearrangement joins TRBV5-1 to TRBJ2-5; D uncertain. The V end was cut by 2 bases, the J end by 5 bases, with 10 bases between. This CDR3 has 13 amino acids. From germline, CDR1 is SGHRS and CDR2 YFSETQ. CDR3 residues: CASSLQQQETQYF. The CDR3, as DNA: TGCGCCAGCAGCTTACAACAGCAGGAGACCCAGTACTTC.

The sample holds one count of this clone. The chain has TRBV4-1 and TRBJ1-6, with TRBD1 as a possible D gene (5 bases). Per the germline V gene, CDR1 is MGHRA and CDR2 is YSYEKL. Trimming removed 1 base from V and 7 bases from J, with 17 bases in between. The CDR3 sequence is 17 residues long. This CDR3 reads CASSQASGGGWNSPLHF. Here the CDR3 DNA reads TGCGCCAGCAGCCAAGCAAGCGGGGGGGGGTGGAATTCACCCCTCCACTTT.

This CDR3 reads CASSDSGSTYNEQFF. Here the CDR3 DNA reads TGCGCCAGCAGTGACAGCGGGAGCACCTACAATGAGCAGTTCTTC. The chain couples TRBV10-1 to TRBJ2-1; 8 bases are a match to TRBD2. The germline gives CDR1 WNHNN, CDR2 SYGVQD (reference sequence). With 3 bases clipped from V and 2 bases from J, the junction kept 3 bases outside the gene matches. CDR3 size: 15 residues.

The chain combines TRBV6-4 with TRBJ2-2; perhaps TRBD1 as D (6 bases). Germline CDR1 and CDR2: MRHNA and SNTAGT. This CDR3 comprises 15 residues. V gave up 3 bases and J gave up 3 bases, with 11 bases separating them. The CDR3 DNA reads as TGTGCCAGCAGTGAAGAACAGGGTCACACCGGGGAGCTGTTTTTT. Its protein is CASSEEQGHTGELFF.

The chain is built from TRBV7-2 and TRBJ1-4, with a possible D match to TRBD1 (5 bases). The CDR3 is made up of 18 amino acids. Trimming shortened V by 8 bases and J by 0 bases, and 22 bases separated the two germline ends. Per the germline V gene, CDR1 is SGHTA and CDR2 is FQGNSA. The CDR3 is CASSPGRRGGTTNEKLFF. The CDR3 region has the DNA TGTGCCAGCTCTCCTGGGAGGAGGGGCGGGACAACTAATGAAAAACTGTTTTTT.

The CDR3 here is CASSPGQGAQPQHF. CDR3 bases: TGTGCCAGCAGCCCCGGCCAGGGGGCTCAGCCCCAGCATTTT. This chain links TRBV5-8 with TRBJ1-5; 8 positions match TRBD1. This CDR3 region has 14 residues. From germline, CDR1 is SGHTS and CDR2 YDEGEE. V lost 4 bases and J lost 6; bases outside the gene matches: 6.